This T cell receptor beta chain came from a study of blood T cell repertoires in COVID-19. Study overall: Whether acute or convalescent, the COVID-19 samples came from the United States, Italy and Spain.

CDR3 length: 12 amino acids. Germline CDR1 LNHNV, CDR2 YYDKDF (reference sequence). V dropped 0 bases and J dropped 6 bases, with 6 bases sitting between them. Profiled with immunoSEQ multiplex PCR; TCRdb holds only in-frame clones, not every one. In the table there are 35,000 to 45,000 clones, about 91% of which are singletons. The TCR sequence derives from a man in his forties or fifties with active COVID-19. The genes are TRBV15 and TRBJ2-7; D is unresolved. Source material: peripheral blood. CDR3 region: CATSRDRGEQYF. The CDR3 region has the DNA TGTGCCACCAGCAGAGATAGAGGCGAGCAGTACTTC.